This T cell receptor beta chain is from a study of CD8+ T cells in alopecia areata. Across the study: Each of the treated patients was given oral tofacitinib, 5 to 10 mg twice daily, for moderate-to-severe alopecia areata.

Germline CDR1 SEHNR, CDR2 FQNEAQ (reference sequence). Germline trimming cut 5 bases from V and 3 bases from J; bases unmatched to any gene: 7. This CDR3 has 15 amino acids. Findings and limits, study-wide: Among the top 100, expanded CD8+ clones were significantly decreased by tofacitinib, as was scalp clonality.

Comment on this clone: Its target is not known.

Specified treatment: oral pan-JAK inhibitor, 5-10 mg twice daily. Following RNA extraction, reverse transcription yielded cDNA that acted as the sequencing template. Some clones are missing from TCRdb's copy, which holds only in-frame ones; the method was immunoSEQ multiplex PCR. The sample records more than 200,000 clones, about 40% being singletons. The material was CD4+ T cells sorted from blood, obtained at approximately week 37, from a patient treated with tofacitinib. This TCR derives from a human donor with alopecia areata. The chain joins TRBV7-9 to TRBJ2-7; the match to TRBD1 covers 10 bases. CDR3 sequence reads: CASSAGQGNFYEQYF. The CDR3, as DNA: TGTGCCAGCAGCGCGGGACAGGGGAATTTCTACGAGCAGTACTTC. Full variable domain (missing parts from reference TRBV7-9 and TRBJ2-7): DTGVSQNPRHKITKRGQNVTFRCDPISEHNRLYWYRQTLGQGPEFLTYFQNEAQLEKSRLLSDRFSAERPKGSFSTLEIQRTEQGDSAMYLCASSAGQGNFYEQYFGPGTRLTVT.